This entry features one T cell receptor beta chain sequence. The table came from immunoSEQ multiplex PCR; TCRdb's copy has only in-frame clones and leaves some out. In the table there are tens of thousands of clones, around 93% of which are singletons. V was trimmed by 3 bases and J by 3 bases, leaving 12 bases between them. Germline CDR1 is LNHDA and CDR2 is SQIVND (reference sequence). The length of the CDR3 is 14 residues. Surgery cases with the highest brain T cell transcript signatures were chosen for sequencing. Pre-surgery treatment included at least one anti-epileptic drug. This entry comes from a study of brain T cells in children with intractable seizures.

The input for sequencing was peripheral blood, taken at surgery. This TCR was sampled from a boy younger than two with tuberous sclerosis and intractable seizures. This chain links TRBV19 with TRBJ2-7; D gene uncertain. In nucleotides, the CDR3 is TGTGCCAGTAGTATTTCCGGGTTGGGCTACGAGCAGTACTTC. It is translated as CASSISGLGYEQYF.